The present T cell receptor (beta chain) was sequenced within a study of blood T cell repertoires in COVID-19. The wider study: Whether acute or convalescent, the COVID-19 samples came from the United States, Italy and Spain. T cells, B-cell-depleted T cells, or PBMCs provided the cDNA or gDNA that served as material.

In the authors' workflow: Using reference gene primer amplification, nucleated cell counts were estimated. The repertoire was sequenced with immunoSEQ multiplex PCR; TCRdb's copy has only in-frame clones and lacks some. V and J calls and clone size are those listed in that table; D and trimming were worked out from the DNA. The table includes around 100,000 clones, around nine tenths detected once. The germline CDR1 and CDR2 sequences are MNHEY and SVGEGT. The CDR3 contains 16 residues. Trimming pared 2 bases from V and 2 bases from J, leaving 16 bases between. The chain has TRBV6-2 or TRBV6-3 and TRBJ2-7, with D perhaps TRBD1 (6 bases). The sequence came from a woman of 80 years or more in a cohort sampled during active COVID-19. The sequenced sample consisted of peripheral blood. The CDR3 here is CASSYPSGVEAYEQYF. CDR3 coding DNA: TGTGCCAGCAGTTACCCCTCAGGGGTAGAAGCCTACGAGCAGTACTTC.